This T cell receptor beta chain originates from a study of memory CD4+ T cells and cytomegalovirus serostatus. TCRdb's copy holds only in-frame clones and misses some; the assay was immunoSEQ multiplex PCR. The sample has about 58,000 clones, roughly 84% seen once. The ends lost 6 bases at V and 1 base at J; junction bases unmatched: 13. The CDR3 sequence is 18 residues long. Germline assignment: CDR1 ENHRY and CDR2 SYGVKD. The sort gate was single viable CD3+CD4+CD8-CD45RO+ cells for memory CD4+ T cells. Material: memory CD4+ T cells from blood. This chain uses TRBV10-3 with TRBJ2-3; 10 nucleotides agree with TRBD1. This receptor was taken from an adult in good health and CMV-seronegative. Some clones in this sample may be carry-over from other donors' samples. CDR3 sequence (DNA): TGTGCCATCAGCGCGGGACAGGGGACACTGGCCCGCACAGATACGCAGTATTTT. Amino acids: CAISAGQGTLARTDTQYF.